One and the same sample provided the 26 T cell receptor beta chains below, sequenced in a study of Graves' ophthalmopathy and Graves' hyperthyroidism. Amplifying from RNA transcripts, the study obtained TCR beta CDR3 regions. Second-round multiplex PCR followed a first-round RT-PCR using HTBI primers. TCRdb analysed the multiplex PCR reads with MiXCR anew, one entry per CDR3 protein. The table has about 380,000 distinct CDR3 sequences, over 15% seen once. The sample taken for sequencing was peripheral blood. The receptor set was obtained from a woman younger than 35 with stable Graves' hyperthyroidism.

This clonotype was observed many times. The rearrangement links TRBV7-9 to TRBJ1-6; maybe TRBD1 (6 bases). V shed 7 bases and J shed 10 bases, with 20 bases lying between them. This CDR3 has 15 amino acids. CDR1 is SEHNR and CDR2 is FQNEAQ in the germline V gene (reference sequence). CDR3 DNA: TGTGCCAGCACCCAGGGGTTCAAGACAGGATCACCCCTCCACTTT. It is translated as CASTQGFKTGSPLHF.

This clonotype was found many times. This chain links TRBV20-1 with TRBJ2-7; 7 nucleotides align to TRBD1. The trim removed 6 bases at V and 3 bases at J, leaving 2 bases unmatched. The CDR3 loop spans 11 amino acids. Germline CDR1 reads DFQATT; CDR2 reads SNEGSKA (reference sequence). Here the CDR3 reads CSARQGYEQYF. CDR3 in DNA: TGCAGTGCAAGACAGGGCTACGAGCAGTACTTC.

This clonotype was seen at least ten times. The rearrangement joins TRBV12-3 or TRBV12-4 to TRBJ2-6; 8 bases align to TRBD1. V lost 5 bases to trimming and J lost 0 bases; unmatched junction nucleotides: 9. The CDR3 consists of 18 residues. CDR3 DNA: TGTGCCAGCAGTCGCGCCGGGACAGGCCTCTCTGGGGCCAACGTCCTGACTTTC. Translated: CASSRAGTGLSGANVLTF.

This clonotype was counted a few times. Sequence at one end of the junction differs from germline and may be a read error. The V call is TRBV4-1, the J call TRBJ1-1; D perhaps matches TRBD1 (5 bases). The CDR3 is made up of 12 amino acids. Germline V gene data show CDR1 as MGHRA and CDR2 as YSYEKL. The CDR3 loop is CASSQDHKGTIF. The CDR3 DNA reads TGCGCCAGCAGCCAAGATCATAAGGGGACTATCTTT.

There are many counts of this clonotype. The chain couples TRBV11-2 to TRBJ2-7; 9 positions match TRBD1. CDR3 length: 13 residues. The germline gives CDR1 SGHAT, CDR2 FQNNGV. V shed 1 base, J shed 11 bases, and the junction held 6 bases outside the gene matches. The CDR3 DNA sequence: TGTGCCAGCAGCTTAGTGGACAGGGGTGGGGAGTACTTC. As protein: CASSLVDRGGEYF.

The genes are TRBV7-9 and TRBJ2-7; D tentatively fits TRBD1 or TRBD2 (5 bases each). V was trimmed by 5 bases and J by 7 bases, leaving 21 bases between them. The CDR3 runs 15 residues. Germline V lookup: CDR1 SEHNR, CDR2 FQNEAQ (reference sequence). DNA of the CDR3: TGTGCCAGCAGCCCAGGGACCGCCGAGCTGGGAGAGCAGTACTTC. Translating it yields CASSPGTAELGEQYF.

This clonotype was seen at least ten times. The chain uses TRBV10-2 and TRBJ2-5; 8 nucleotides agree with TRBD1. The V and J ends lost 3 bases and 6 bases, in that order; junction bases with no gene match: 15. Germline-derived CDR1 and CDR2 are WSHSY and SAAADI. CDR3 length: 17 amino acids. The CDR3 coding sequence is TGCGCCAGCAGTGACCCCGATAGGACAGGGAGCGGAAAGACCCAGTACTTC. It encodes CASSDPDRTGSGKTQYF.

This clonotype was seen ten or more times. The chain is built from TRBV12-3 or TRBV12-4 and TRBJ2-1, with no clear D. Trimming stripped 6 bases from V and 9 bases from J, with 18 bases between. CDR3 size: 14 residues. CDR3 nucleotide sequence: TGTGCCAGCAGCTCCCCCGGTGGGTTTATTGAGCAGTTCTTC. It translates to CASSSPGGFIEQFF.

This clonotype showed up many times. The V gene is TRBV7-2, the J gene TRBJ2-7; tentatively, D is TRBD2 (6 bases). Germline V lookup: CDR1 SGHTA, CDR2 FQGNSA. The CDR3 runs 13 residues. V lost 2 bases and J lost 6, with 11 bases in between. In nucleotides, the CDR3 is TGTGCCAGCAGCTTAAGTCAGGGAGGCGAGCAGTACTTC. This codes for CASSLSQGGEQYF. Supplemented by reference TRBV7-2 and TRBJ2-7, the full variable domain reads GAGVSQSPSNKVTEKGKDVELRCDPISGHTALYWYRQSLGQGLEFLIYFQGNSAPDKSGLPSDRFSAERTGGSVSTLTIQRTQQEDSAVYLCASSLSQGGEQYFGPGTRLTVT.

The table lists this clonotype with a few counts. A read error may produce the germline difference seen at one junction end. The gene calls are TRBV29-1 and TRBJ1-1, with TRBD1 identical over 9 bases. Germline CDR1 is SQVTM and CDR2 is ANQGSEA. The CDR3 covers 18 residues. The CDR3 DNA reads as TGCACCGTTGGTTTATTAGTGACAGGGGGAATTGCGAACACTGAAGCTTTCTTT. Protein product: CTVGLLVTGGIANTEAFF. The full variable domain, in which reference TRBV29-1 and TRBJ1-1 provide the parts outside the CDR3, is SAVISQKPSRDICQRGTSLTIQCQVDSQVTMMFWYRQQPGQSLTLIATANQGSEATYESGFVIDKFPISRPNLTFSTLTVSNMSPEDSSIYLCTVGLLVTGGIANTEAFFGQGTRLTVV.

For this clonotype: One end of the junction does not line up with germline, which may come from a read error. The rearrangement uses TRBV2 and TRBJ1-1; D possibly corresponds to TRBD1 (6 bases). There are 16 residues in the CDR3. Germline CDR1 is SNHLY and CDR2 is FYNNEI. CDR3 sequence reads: CASTPLQGILNTDAFF. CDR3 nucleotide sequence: TGTGCCAGCACTCCACTCCAGGGGATCCTGAACACTGATGCTTTCTTT.

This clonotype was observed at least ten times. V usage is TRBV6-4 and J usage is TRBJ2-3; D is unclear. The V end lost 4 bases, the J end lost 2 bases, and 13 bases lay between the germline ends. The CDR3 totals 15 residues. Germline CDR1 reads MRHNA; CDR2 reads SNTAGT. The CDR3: CASSAGATYTDTQYF. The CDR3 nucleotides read TGTGCCAGCAGTGCTGGCGCCACTTACACAGATACGCAGTATTTT.

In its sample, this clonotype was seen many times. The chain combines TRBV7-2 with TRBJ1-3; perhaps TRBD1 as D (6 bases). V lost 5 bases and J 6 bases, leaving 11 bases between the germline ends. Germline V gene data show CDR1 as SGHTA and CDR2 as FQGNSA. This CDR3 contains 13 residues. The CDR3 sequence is CASSQGQTNTIYF. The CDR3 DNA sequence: TGTGCCAGCAGCCAAGGACAGACAAACACCATATATTTT.

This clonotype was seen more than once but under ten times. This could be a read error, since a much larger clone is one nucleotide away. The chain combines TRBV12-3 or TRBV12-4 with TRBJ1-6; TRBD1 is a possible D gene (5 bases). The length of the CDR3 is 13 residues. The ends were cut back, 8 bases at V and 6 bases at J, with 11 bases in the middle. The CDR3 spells CASAWDLNSPLHF. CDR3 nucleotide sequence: TGTGCCAGCGCCTGGGACCTTAATTCACCCCTCCACTTT.

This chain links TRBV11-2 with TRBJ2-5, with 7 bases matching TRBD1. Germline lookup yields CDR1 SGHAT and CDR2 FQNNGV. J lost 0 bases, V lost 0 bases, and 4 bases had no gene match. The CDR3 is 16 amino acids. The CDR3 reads CASSLDLQGDQETQYF. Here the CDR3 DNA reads TGTGCCAGCAGCTTAGATCTGCAGGGGGACCAAGAGACCCAGTACTTC.

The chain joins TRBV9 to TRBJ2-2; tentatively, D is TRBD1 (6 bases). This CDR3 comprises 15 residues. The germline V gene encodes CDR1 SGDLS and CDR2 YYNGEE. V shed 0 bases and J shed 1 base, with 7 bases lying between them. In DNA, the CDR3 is TGTGCCAGCAGCGTAGCGACAGGGAACACCGGGGAGCTGTTTTTT. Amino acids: CASSVATGNTGELFF.

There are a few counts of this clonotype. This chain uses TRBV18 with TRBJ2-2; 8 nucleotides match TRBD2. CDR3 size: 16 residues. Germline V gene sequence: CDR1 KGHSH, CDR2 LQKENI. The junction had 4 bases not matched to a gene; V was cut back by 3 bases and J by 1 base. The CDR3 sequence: CASSPPGLENTGELFF. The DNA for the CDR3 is TGTGCCAGCTCACCGCCGGGACTAGAGAACACCGGGGAGCTGTTTTTT.

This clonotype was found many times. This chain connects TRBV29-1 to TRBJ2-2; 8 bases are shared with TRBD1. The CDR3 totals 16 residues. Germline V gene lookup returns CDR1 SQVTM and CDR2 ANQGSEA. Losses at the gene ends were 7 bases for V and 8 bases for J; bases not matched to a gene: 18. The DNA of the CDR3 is TGCAGCGCCTCATACCCGGGACAGGACGTAAGGGGGGAGCTGTTTTTT. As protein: CSASYPGQDVRGELFF.

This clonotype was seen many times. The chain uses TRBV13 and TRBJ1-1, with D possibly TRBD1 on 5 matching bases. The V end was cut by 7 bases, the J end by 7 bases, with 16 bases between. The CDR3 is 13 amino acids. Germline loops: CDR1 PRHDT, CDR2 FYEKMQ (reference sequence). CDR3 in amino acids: CASIQAGFDEAFF. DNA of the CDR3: TGTGCCAGCATCCAAGCAGGGTTCGATGAAGCTTTCTTT. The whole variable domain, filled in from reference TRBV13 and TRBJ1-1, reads AAGVIQSPRHLIKEKRETATLKCYPIPRHDTVYWYQQGPGQDPQFLISFYEKMQSDKGSIPDRFSAQQFSDYHSELNMSSLELGDSALYFCASIQAGFDEAFFGQGTRLTVV.

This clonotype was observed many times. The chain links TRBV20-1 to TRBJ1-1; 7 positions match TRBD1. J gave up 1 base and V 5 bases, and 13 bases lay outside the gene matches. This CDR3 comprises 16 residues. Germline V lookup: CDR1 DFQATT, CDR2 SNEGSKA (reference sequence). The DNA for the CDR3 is TGCAGTGCTGAGGGGATGGAGGGGGCAAGGAACACTGAAGCTTTCTTT. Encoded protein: CSAEGMEGARNTEAFF.

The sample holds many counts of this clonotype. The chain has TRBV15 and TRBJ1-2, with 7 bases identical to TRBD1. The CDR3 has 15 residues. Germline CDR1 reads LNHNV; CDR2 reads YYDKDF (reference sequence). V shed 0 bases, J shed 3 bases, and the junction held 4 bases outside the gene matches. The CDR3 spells CATSRDDRVDYGYTF. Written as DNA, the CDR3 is TGTGCCACCAGCAGAGATGACAGGGTAGACTATGGCTACACCTTC.

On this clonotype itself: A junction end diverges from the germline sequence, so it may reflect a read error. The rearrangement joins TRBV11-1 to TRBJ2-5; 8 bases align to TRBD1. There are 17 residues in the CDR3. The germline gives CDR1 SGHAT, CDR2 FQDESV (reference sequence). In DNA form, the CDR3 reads TGTGCCAGCGGCTTCTCCGGACAGGGTTTTCCCCAAGAGACCCAGTACTTC. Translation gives CASGFSGQGFPQETQYF.

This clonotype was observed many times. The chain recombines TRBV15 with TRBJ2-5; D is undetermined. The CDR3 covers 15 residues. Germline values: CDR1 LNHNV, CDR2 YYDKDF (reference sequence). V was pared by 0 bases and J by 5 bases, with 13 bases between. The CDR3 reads CATSRDKGSRETQYF. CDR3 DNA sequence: TGTGCCACCAGCAGAGATAAGGGCTCTCGGGAGACCCAGTACTTC. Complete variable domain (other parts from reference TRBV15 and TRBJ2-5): DAMVIQNPRYQVTQFGKPVTLSCSQTLNHNVMYWYQQKSSQAPKLLFHYYDKDFNNEADTPDNFQSRRPNTSFCFLDIRSPGLGDTAMYLCATSRDKGSRETQYFGPGTRLLVL.

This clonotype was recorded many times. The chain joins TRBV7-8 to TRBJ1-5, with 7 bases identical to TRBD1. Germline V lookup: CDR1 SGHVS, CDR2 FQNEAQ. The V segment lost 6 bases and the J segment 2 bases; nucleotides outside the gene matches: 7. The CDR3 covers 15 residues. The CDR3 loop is CASRLDRARNQPQHF. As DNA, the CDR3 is TGTGCCAGCAGGCTCGACAGGGCGCGCAATCAGCCCCAGCATTTT.

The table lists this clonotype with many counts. The CDR3 loop is CASSLQDGEPQHF. The CDR3 coding sequence is TGTGCCAGCAGTCTACAGGACGGGGAGCCCCAGCATTTT. This chain joins TRBV6-2 or TRBV6-3 and TRBJ1-5; tentative D call: TRBD1 (5 bases). The CDR3 spans 13 residues. Germline-derived CDR1 and CDR2 are MNHEY and SVGEGT. V shed 5 bases and J shed 8 bases, with 13 bases lying between them.

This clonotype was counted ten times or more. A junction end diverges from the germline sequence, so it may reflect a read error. The CDR3 DNA reads as TGCAGTACTAGAGAGCGAGGGGGTTGGGGCAATCAGCCCCAGCATTTT. Encoded protein: CSTRERGGWGNQPQHF. The chain is built from TRBV20-1 and TRBJ1-5, with D possibly being TRBD1 (6 bases). Germline-derived CDR1 and CDR2 are DFQATT and SNEGSKA (reference sequence). The CDR3 is made up of 16 amino acids.